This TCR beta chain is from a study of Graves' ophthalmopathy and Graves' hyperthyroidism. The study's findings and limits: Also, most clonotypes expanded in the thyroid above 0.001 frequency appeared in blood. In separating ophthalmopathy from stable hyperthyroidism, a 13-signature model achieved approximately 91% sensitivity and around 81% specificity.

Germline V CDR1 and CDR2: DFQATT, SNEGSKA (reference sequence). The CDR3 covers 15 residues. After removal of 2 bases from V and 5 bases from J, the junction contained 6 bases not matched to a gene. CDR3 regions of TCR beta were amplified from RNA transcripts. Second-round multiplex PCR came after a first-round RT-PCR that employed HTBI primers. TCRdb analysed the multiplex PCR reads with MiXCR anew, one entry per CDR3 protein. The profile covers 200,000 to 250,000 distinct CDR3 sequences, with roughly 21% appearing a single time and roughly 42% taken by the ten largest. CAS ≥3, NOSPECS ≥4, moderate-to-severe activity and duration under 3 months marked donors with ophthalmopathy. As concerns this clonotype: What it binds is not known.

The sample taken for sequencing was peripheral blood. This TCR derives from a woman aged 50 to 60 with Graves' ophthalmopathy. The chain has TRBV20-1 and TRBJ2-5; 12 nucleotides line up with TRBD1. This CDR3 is CSARKGTGGAETQYF. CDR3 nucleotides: TGCAGTGCTAGAAAAGGGACAGGGGGCGCGGAGACCCAGTACTTC.